This entry lists 10 T cell receptor beta chains sequenced from one sample in a study of neoadjuvant anti-PD-1 for oral cavity cancer. Some clones are missing from TCRdb's copy, which holds only in-frame ones; the method was immunoSEQ multiplex PCR. The sample contains 50,000 to 65,000 clones, roughly three quarters of which appear only once. The source material was PBMCs, sampled before nivolumab (anti-PD-1) treatment. The receptors derive from a person aged 35-80 years with oral cavity squamous cell carcinoma.

This chain joins TRBV18 and TRBJ2-2; the match to TRBD1 covers 10 bases. From germline, CDR1 is KGHSH and CDR2 LQKENI. V dropped 3 bases and J dropped 2; count of bases not matched to a gene: 0. The CDR3 is made up of 15 amino acids. The CDR3 sequence is CASSPTGGNTGELFF. CDR3 nucleotides: TGTGCCAGCTCACCGACAGGGGGCAACACCGGGGAGCTGTTTTTT. The full variable domain, its missing parts supplied by reference TRBV18 and TRBJ2-2, is NAGVMQNPRHLVRRRGQEARLRCSPMKGHSHVYWYRQLPEEGLKFMVYLQKENIIDESGMPKERFSAEFPKEGPSILRIQQVVRGDSAAYFCASSPTGGNTGELFFGEGSRLTVL.

The chain carries TRBV10-1 and TRBJ2-7, with a possible D match to TRBD2 (5 bases). The V end was cut by 3 bases, the J end by 0 bases, with 12 bases between. CDR1 is WNHNN and CDR2 is SYGVQD in the germline V gene (reference sequence). This CDR3 has 15 amino acids. This chain's CDR3 is CASSDPGKPSYEQYF. The CDR3, as DNA: TGCGCCAGCAGTGACCCCGGGAAACCCTCCTACGAGCAGTACTTC.

This sequence joins TRBV14 and TRBJ2-2, with D possibly TRBD1 on 7 matching bases. Trimming took off 5 bases at V and 4 bases at J, with 14 bases between the two ends. Germline V gene data show CDR1 as SGHDN and CDR2 as FVKESK. The CDR3 spans 15 residues. The CDR3 region has the DNA TGTGCCAGCAGCGAACCCCAGGGGGGCACCGGGGAGCTGTTTTTT. Amino acids: CASSEPQGGTGELFF.

The rearrangement uses TRBV5-5 and TRBJ2-5, with D possibly TRBD1 on 6 matching bases. V was cut by 1 base and J by 5 bases, with 15 bases left in between. Germline CDR1 SGHKS, CDR2 YYEKEE (reference sequence). This CDR3 has 15 residues. The CDR3: CASSLYQGKGETQYF. The CDR3 DNA reads as TGTGCCAGCAGCTTGTATCAGGGGAAGGGGGAGACCCAGTACTTC.

V and J are TRBV4-1 and TRBJ2-1; TRBD1 might be the D (5 bases). V dropped 3 bases and J dropped 8 bases, with 20 bases sitting between them. Per the germline V gene, CDR1 is MGHRA and CDR2 is YSYEKL. CDR3 size: 16 residues. The CDR3 here is CASSQDRSHRPHEQFF. The CDR3 region has the DNA TGCGCCAGCAGCCAGGACCGTTCCCACAGGCCCCATGAGCAGTTCTTC.

The genes are TRBV5-6 and TRBJ1-1; D is unresolved. Between the trimmed V and J ends, which lost 5 bases and 0 bases, there was a span of 8 bases. This CDR3 comprises 13 residues. CDR1 and CDR2 from the germline V gene are SGHDT and YYEEEE. Here the CDR3 reads CASRAGMNTEAFF. CDR3 nucleotide sequence: TGTGCCAGCAGAGCAGGTATGAACACTGAAGCTTTCTTT. The variable domain in full, with the rest retrieved from reference TRBV5-6 and TRBJ1-1, is DAGVTQSPTHLIKTRGQQVTLRCSPKSGHDTVSWYQQALGQGPQFIFQYYEEEERQRGNFPDRFSGHQFPNYSSELNVNALLLGDSALYLCASRAGMNTEAFFGQGTRLTVV.

The CDR3 nucleotides are TGTGCCAGTAGTATTGGGGACGCCGGGGAGCTGTTTTTT. Protein sequence: CASSIGDAGELFF. The chain has TRBV19 and TRBJ2-2; D could derive from TRBD1 or TRBD2 (5 bases each). The CDR3 extends over 13 amino acids. Looked up from germline, CDR1 is LNHDA and CDR2 is SQIVND (reference sequence). V was trimmed by 3 bases and J by 6 bases, leaving 8 bases between them.

This chain connects TRBV2 to TRBJ1-6; D remains unclear. This CDR3 region has 14 residues. V was trimmed by 2 bases and J by 6 bases, leaving 8 bases between them. CDR1 is SNHLY and CDR2 is FYNNEI in the germline V gene. The CDR3: CASSERWGNSPLHF. The CDR3 region has the DNA TGTGCCAGCAGTGAAAGGTGGGGTAATTCACCCCTCCACTTT.

The chain combines TRBV7-8 with TRBJ2-2; D ambiguous. Germline values: CDR1 SGHVS, CDR2 FQNEAQ. This CDR3 region has 14 residues. The germline V and J ends were trimmed by 1 base and 6 bases, with 9 bases remaining between them. The CDR3 is CASSLGDPAGELFF. The CDR3 DNA is TGTGCCAGCAGCTTAGGGGATCCCGCCGGGGAGCTGTTTTTT.

This clone came up once. This CDR3 reads CASSLWAGTGNTEAFF. The CDR3, as DNA: TGTGCCAGCAGTTTATGGGCAGGGACAGGAAACACTGAAGCTTTCTTT. This rearrangement joins TRBV27 to TRBJ1-1, with TRBD1 matching over 8 bases. The V gene's germline CDR1 is MNHEY and CDR2 SMNVEV (reference sequence). This CDR3 has 16 residues. J was trimmed by 2 bases and V by 1 base; bases with no gene match: 6.